This T cell receptor beta chain was identified during a study of cytomegalovirus exposure and HLA in healthy donors. At the level of the study: Researchers previously reported finding fewer than 140 million unique TCR beta sequences from about 170 million T cells.

Researchers ran the PCR with 60 Vbeta and 13 Jbeta primers. Produced via immunoSEQ multiplex PCR; TCRdb's table is partial and in-frame only. The sample yields some 130,000 clones, roughly 83% seen once. General study findings and limits: A missense variant in DCLRE1C was later tied to TCR beta V- and J-gene trimming. A later analysis showed HLA-associated TCR beta chains outstripping equally common others in clonal expansion.

Comment on this clone: Antigen unknown.

This CDR3 is built from 16 residues. The V gene's germline CDR1 is LNHDA and CDR2 SQIVND (reference sequence). With 2 bases clipped from V and 3 bases from J, the junction kept 6 bases outside the gene matches. The sample consisted of PBMCs. This chain uses TRBV19 with TRBJ2-7, with 11 bases identical to TRBD1. The TCR sequence derives from a female donor in good health and CMV-seronegative. The CDR3 loop is CASSILTGTGGYEQYF. The CDR3 DNA reads TGTGCCAGTAGTATATTAACCGGGACAGGGGGCTACGAGCAGTACTTC.